Only a few counts were recorded for the clone carrying this T cell receptor beta chain. The antigen is not known. TCRdb ran MiXCR on the RT-PCR reads and lists one entry per CDR3 protein. This table holds over 400,000 distinct CDR3 sequences, over 10% found once. The data stem from a study of response to subunit inactivated influenza vaccine. Overall study findings and caveats: Authors suggested seasonal influenza vaccinations each recruit few new T cells.

The sequence was obtained from a man between 50 and 59 years old who received an inactivated influenza vaccine. The sequencing used PBMCs from blood, collected about 6 weeks after vaccination.

The CDR3 DNA sequence: TGCGCCAGCAGCTTGGGAACTGGCAGTAGCTCCTACAATGAGCAGTTCTTC. Translating gives CASSLGTGSSSYNEQFF. The rearrangement links TRBV5-1 to TRBJ2-1; D is ambiguous. Trimming removed 0 bases from V and 0 bases from J, with 13 bases in between. Germline assignment: CDR1 SGHRS and CDR2 YFSETQ. The CDR3 loop spans 17 amino acids.